Listed below are T cell receptor beta chains from one sample, sequenced in a study of cytomegalovirus exposure and HLA in healthy donors. Produced via immunoSEQ multiplex PCR; TCRdb's table is partial and in-frame only. Altogether about 280,000 clones are present, 88% being singletons, with the ten largest covering 0.92%. Specimen: PBMCs. Receptors originate from a woman aged 18-29 years in good health and CMV-seronegative. The conserved cysteine and the conserved F or W are not part of the CDR3 here. The D gene is left open where the match is weak.

CDR3aa: ASVSAGENEQY; v_gene: TRBV6-6; j_gene: TRBJ2-7; len: 11; d_gene: TRBD2
CDR3aa: ASSAIRGNEQY; v_gene: TRBV28; j_gene: TRBJ2-7; len: 11; d_gene: -
CDR3aa: ASSQTGLEAF; v_gene: TRBV28; j_gene: TRBJ1-1; len: 10; d_gene: TRBD1
CDR3aa: ASRVTGVVGYT; v_gene: TRBV28; j_gene: TRBJ1-2; len: 11; d_gene: TRBD1
CDR3aa: ASSLSTGSWETQY; v_gene: TRBV27; j_gene: TRBJ2-5; len: 13; d_gene: -
CDR3aa: ASSVGLYLDEQF; v_gene: TRBV9; j_gene: TRBJ2-1; len: 12; d_gene: -
CDR3aa: SVLWAGWSYNEQF; v_gene: TRBV29-1; j_gene: TRBJ2-1; len: 13; d_gene: -
CDR3aa: ASSPFPLPNTGELF; v_gene: TRBV7-2; j_gene: TRBJ2-2; len: 14; d_gene: -
CDR3aa: ASSLYLHQGRQYEQY; v_gene: TRBV27; j_gene: TRBJ2-7; len: 15; d_gene: -
CDR3aa: ASSGRGQGDNQPQH; v_gene: TRBV6-1; j_gene: TRBJ1-5; len: 14; d_gene: TRBD1
CDR3aa: ASKLAEKETQY; v_gene: TRBV28; j_gene: TRBJ2-5; len: 11; d_gene: TRBD2
CDR3aa: ASSLGGAGGLYEQY; v_gene: TRBV9; j_gene: TRBJ2-7; len: 14; d_gene: TRBD2
CDR3aa: ASSTGQGMNTEAF; v_gene: TRBV19; j_gene: TRBJ1-1; len: 13; d_gene: TRBD1
CDR3aa: ASREQGYGYT; v_gene: TRBV6-5; j_gene: TRBJ1-2; len: 10; d_gene: TRBD1